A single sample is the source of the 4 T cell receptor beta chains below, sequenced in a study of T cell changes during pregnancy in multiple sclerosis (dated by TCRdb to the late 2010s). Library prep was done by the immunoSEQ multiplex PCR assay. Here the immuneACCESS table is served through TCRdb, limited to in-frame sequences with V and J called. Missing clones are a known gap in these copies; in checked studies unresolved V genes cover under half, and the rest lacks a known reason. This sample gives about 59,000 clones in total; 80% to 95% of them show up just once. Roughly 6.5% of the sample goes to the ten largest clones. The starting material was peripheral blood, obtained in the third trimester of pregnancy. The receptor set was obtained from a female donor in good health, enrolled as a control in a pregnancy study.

CDR3 amino acids: CASSLEGLSNQPQHF. The CDR3 DNA is TGCGCCAGCAGCTTGGAGGGGCTTAGCAATCAGCCCCAGCATTTT. The genes are TRBV5-1 and TRBJ1-5; weak D call: TRBD1 (5 bases). This CDR3 is built from 15 residues. From germline, CDR1 is SGHRS and CDR2 YFSETQ. V dropped 0 bases and J dropped 0 bases, with 7 bases sitting between them. Based on the CDR3 plus reference TRBV5-1 and TRBJ1-5, the full variable domain is KAGVTQTPRYLIKTRGQQVTLSCSPISGHRSVSWYQQTPGQGLQFLFEYFSETQRNKGNFPGRFSGRQFSNSRSEMNVSTLELGDSALYLCASSLEGLSNQPQHFGDGTRLSIL.

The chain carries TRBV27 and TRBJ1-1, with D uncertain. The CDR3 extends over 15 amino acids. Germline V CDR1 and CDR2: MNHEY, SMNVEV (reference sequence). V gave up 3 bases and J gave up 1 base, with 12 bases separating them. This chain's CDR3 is CASSFSRKSNTEAFF. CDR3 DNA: TGTGCCAGCAGTTTCTCGAGGAAGTCGAACACTGAAGCTTTCTTT.

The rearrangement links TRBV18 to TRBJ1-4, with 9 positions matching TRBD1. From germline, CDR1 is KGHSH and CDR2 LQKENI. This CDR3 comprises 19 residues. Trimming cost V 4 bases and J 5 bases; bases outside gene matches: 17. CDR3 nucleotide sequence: TGTGCCAGCTCACTCAATATCGGGACAGGGAAGGCGGTCAATGAAAAACTGTTTTTT. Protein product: CASSLNIGTGKAVNEKLFF.

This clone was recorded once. Here the CDR3 reads CASSSGETQYF. DNA for the CDR3: TGTGCCAGCAGTTCCGGGGAGACCCAGTACTTC. The chain is built from TRBV5-6 and TRBJ2-5; D gene ambiguous. The length of the CDR3 is 11 residues. Trimming stripped 5 bases from V and 5 bases from J, with 7 bases between. Germline V gene sequence: CDR1 SGHDT, CDR2 YYEEEE.